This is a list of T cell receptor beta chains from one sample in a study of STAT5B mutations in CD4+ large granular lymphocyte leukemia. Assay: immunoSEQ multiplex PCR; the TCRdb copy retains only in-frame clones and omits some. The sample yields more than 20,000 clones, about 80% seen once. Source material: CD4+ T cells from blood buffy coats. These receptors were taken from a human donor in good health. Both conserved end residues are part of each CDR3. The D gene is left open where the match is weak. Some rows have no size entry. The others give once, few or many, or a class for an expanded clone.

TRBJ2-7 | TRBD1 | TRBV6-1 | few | CASSEGTGAYEQYF | TGTGCCAGCAGTGAGGGGACAGGAGCCTACGAGCAGTACTTC
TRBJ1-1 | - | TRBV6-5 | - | CASSYSTGTEAFF | TGTGCCAGCAGTTACTCGACTGGTACTGAAGCTTTCTTT
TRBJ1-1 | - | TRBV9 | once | CASSVGGYMNTEAFF | TGTGCCAGCAGCGTAGGGGGGTACATGAACACTGAAGCTTTCTTT
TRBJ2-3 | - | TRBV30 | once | CAWSVAGAMGQYF | TGTGCCTGGAGTGTTGCGGGGGCCATGGGGCAGTATTTT
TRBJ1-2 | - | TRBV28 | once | CASSLSGTYRGYTF | TGTGCCAGCAGTTTATCAGGGACTTACCGTGGCTACACCTTC
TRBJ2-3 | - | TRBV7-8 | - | CASSSGTDTQYF | TGTGCCAGCTCCAGCGGCACAGATACGCAGTATTTT
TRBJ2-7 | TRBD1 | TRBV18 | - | CASSLGQGLNEQYF | TGTGCCAGCTCCCTCGGACAGGGACTCAACGAGCAGTACTTC
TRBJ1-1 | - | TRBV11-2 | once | CASSVTGTEAFF | TGTGCCAGCAGCGTAACAGGGACTGAAGCTTTCTTT
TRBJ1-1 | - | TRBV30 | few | CAWSRLRTTEAFF | TGTGCCTGGAGCCGACTCCGGACCACTGAAGCTTTCTTT
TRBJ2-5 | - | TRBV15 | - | CATSSPLSQETQYF | TGTGCCACCAGCAGTCCCCTCAGTCAAGAGACCCAGTACTTC
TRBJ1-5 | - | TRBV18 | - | CASSPGRPNQPQHF | TGTGCCAGCTCACCCGGACGGCCAAATCAGCCCCAGCATTTT
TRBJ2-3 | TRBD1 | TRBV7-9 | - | CASSPKRTGSTDTQYF | TGTGCCAGCAGCCCAAAGAGGACAGGGTCGACAGATACGCAGTATTTT
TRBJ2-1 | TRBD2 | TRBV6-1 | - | CASRIAGVDYNEQFF | TGTGCCAGCAGGATAGCGGGAGTCGACTACAATGAGCAGTTCTTC
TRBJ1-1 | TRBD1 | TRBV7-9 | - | CASSDTGGLTEAFF | TGTGCCAGCAGCGATACAGGGGGCTTGACTGAAGCTTTCTTT
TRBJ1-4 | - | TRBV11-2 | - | CASSLDSPVWGGTNEKLFF | TGTGCCAGCAGCTTAGATAGCCCAGTCTGGGGTGGCACTAATGAAAAACTGTTTTTT
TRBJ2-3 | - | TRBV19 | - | CASKRGRTDTQYF | TGTGCCAGTAAAAGGGGACGCACAGATACGCAGTATTTT
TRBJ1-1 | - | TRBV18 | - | CASSPGAMNTEAFF | TGTGCCAGCTCACCAGGGGCCATGAACACTGAAGCTTTCTTT
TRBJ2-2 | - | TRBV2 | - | CASTTLATGELFF | TGTGCCAGCACCACTCTAGCGACCGGGGAGCTGTTTTTT
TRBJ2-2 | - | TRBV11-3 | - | CASSPQPQKLSTGELFF | TGTGCCAGCAGCCCACAACCCCAGAAATTGAGCACCGGGGAGCTGTTTTTT
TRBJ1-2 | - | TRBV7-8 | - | CASSLGRHHLYGYTF | TGTGCCAGCAGCTTAGGTCGGCACCACCTCTATGGCTACACCTTC
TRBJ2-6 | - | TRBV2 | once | CASRVGSGANVLTF | TGTGCCAGCAGAGTGGGCTCTGGGGCCAACGTCCTGACTTTC
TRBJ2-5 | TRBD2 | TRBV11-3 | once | CASSLEGIAGAETQYF | TGTGCCAGCAGCTTAGAGGGGATAGCGGGAGCAGAGACCCAGTACTTC
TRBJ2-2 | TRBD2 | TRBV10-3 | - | CAISESTWTSGRHSGELFF | TGTGCCATCAGTGAGTCAACTTGGACTAGCGGGAGACATAGCGGGGAGCTGTTTTTT
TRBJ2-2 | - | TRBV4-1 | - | CASSPQARTEFTGELFF | TGCGCCAGCAGCCCCCAAGCTCGGACAGAATTCACCGGGGAGCTGTTTTTT
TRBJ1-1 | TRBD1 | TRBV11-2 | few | CASSTGQGMDTEAFF | TGTGCCAGCAGCACCGGACAGGGAATGGACACTGAAGCTTTCTTT
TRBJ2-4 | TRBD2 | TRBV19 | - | CASTHVGLSASGQNIQYF | TGTGCCAGTACCCACGTAGGACTCTCAGCTAGCGGCCAAAACATTCAGTACTTC
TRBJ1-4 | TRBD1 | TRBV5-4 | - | CASSFGGVTGEPNEKLFF | TGTGCCAGCAGCTTCGGGGGGGTCACAGGGGAGCCTAATGAAAAACTGTTTTTT
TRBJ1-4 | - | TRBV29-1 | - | CSVEDPTETNEKLFF | TGCAGCGTTGAAGATCCGACGGAAACTAATGAAAAACTGTTTTTT
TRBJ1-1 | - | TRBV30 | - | CAWRIHRRAEAFF | TGTGCCTGGAGAATTCATAGGCGCGCTGAAGCTTTCTTT
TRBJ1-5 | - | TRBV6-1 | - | CASRRANQPQHF | TGTGCCAGCAGAAGGGCAAATCAGCCCCAGCATTTT
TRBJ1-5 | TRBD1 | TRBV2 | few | CASSESRQGHQPQHF | TGTGCCAGCAGTGAATCGAGACAGGGACATCAGCCCCAGCATTTT
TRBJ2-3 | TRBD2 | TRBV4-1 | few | CASSHGLAGRADTQYF | TGCGCCAGCAGCCACGGACTAGCGGGGAGGGCAGATACGCAGTATTTT
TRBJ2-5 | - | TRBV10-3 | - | CAISEPQGGREKETQYF | TGTGCCATCAGTGAGCCTCAGGGGGGCAGGGAAAAAGAGACCCAGTACTTC
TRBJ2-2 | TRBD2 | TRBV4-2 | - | CASSQSGRGIRGTGELFF | TGTGCCAGCAGCCAAAGCGGGAGGGGGATTCGGGGCACCGGGGAGCTGTTTTTT
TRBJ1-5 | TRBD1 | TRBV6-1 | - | CASSEGQGGWGQPQHF | TGTGCCAGCAGTGAGGGCCAGGGGGGTTGGGGTCAGCCCCAGCATTTT
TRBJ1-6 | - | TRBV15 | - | CATSRLDADSPLHF | TGTGCCACCAGCAGATTGGATGCCGATTCACCCCTCCACTTT
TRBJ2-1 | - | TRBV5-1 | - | CASSGQSSYNEQFF | TGCGCCAGCAGCGGCCAATCCTCCTACAATGAGCAGTTCTTC
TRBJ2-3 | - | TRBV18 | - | CASSPPSSDTQYF | TGTGCCAGCTCACCCCCTTCTTCAGATACGCAGTATTTT
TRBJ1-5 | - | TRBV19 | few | CASSMVGGNQPQHF | TGTGCCAGTAGTATGGTCGGAGGAAATCAGCCCCAGCATTTT
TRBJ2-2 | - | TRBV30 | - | CAWRLNAGELFF | TGTGCCTGGAGATTAAATGCCGGGGAGCTGTTTTTT
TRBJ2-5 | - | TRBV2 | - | CASSEVDREETQYF | TGTGCCAGCAGTGAGGTTGACAGAGAAGAGACCCAGTACTTC
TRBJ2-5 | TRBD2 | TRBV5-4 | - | CASSAGGSGREETQYF | TGTGCCAGCAGTGCCGGGGGTAGCGGGAGAGAAGAGACCCAGTACTTC
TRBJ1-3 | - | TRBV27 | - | CASSLRPPGRGFGNTIYF | TGTGCCAGCAGTTTAAGGCCCCCGGGCAGGGGCTTTGGAAACACCATATATTTT
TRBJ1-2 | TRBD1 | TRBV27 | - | CASRLGTGGGYTF | TGTGCCAGCAGGCTCGGGACAGGGGGTGGCTACACCTTC
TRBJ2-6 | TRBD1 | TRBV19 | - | CASSDDSGTGVSGANVLTF | TGTGCCAGTAGTGATGACTCCGGGACAGGGGTTTCTGGGGCCAACGTCCTGACTTTC
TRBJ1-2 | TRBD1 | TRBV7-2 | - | CASSSTDRGRAYGYTF | TGTGCCAGCAGCTCGACAGACAGGGGGAGGGCCTATGGCTACACCTTC
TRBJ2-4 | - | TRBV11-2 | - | CASSLQRTAKNIQYF | TGTGCCAGCAGCTTACAACGGACAGCCAAAAACATTCAGTACTTC
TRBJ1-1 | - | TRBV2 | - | CASSIYTSTEAFF | TGTGCCAGCAGTATTTATACGAGTACTGAAGCTTTCTTT
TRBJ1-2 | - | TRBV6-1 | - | CASSEVGGQNYGYTF | TGTGCCAGCAGTGAAGTTGGGGGGCAGAACTATGGCTACACCTTC
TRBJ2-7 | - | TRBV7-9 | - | CASSLAGGTAFYYEQYF | TGTGCCAGCAGCTTAGCAGGGGGGACAGCTTTTTACTACGAGCAGTACTTC
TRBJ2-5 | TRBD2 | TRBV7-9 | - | CASRSLGLAGGETQYF | TGTGCCAGCAGGAGCCTGGGACTAGCGGGAGGAGAGACCCAGTACTTC
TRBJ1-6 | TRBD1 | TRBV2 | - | CASKRDRFDSPLHF | TGTGCCAGCAAAAGGGACAGATTCGATTCACCCCTCCACTTT
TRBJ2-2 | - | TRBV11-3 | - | CASSLVGTANTGELFF | TGTGCCAGCAGCTTGGTTGGGACGGCTAACACCGGGGAGCTGTTTTTT